The entry below describes one TCR beta chain. Its recognized antigen is unknown. No clone much larger than this one lies a single base away; base qualities are absent. The data stem from a study of cytomegalovirus exposure and HLA in healthy donors (dated by TCRdb to about 2017). About the investigation overall: An earlier analysis of approximately 550 of the donors reported approximately 270 Gb of sequence data and some 120 million unique TCR beta sequences from 150 million to 200 million T cells. Around 320 gigabases of sequencing data and 78 million or so unique TCR sequences were included in an early release covering several hundred HLA-typed donors. Of the 350 to 450 genotyped donors, 65% to 90% were placed in the genetic ancestry cluster associated with self-reported Caucasian donors. The study was designed to test whether signatures of past pathogen exposure could be identified by cataloging public T cell receptors. The study profiled the T cell repertoires of some 610 subjects by immunosequencing and related them to cytomegalovirus serostatus. In addition to the first cohort of roughly 700 subjects, a separate validation cohort of about 120 different subjects was used. To predict cytomegalovirus infection status, the study brought together high-throughput TCR immunosequencing, statistical association of individual TCRs with disease status, and machine learning. To study patterns of TCR occurrence, a later analysis re-analyzed previously published TCR beta repertoires from 550 to 800 donors and added high-resolution HLA genotyping. Rather than drawing on any new phenotypic data, the later analysis identified candidate immune exposures from TCR beta sequences and the way those sequences occurred across donors. An earlier analysis of around 640 of the donors used high-throughput TCR beta sequencing to judge whether each TCR beta V gene segment behaved as functional or pseudogenic. Donor age, sex, ethnicity and CMV serostatus were collected together with the repertoire data. In a later genetic analysis, genome-wide SNP genotypes for about three fifths of the 666 donors were used, and that subset was treated as a discovery cohort. All discovery cohort repertoires had been generated using a single sequencing platform. HLA typing covered class I and class II loci at four-digit resolution. Typing coverage differed by locus: A, B, C, DRB1 and DQB1 were typed in roughly 620-640 donors, DQA1 in approximately 520, DPA1 in around 580, and DPB1 in about 450. A few DR-DQ haplotypes were treated as single units for association and clustering because of strong linkage in the cohort. Among about 400 genotyped donors of the cohort, an average of about 220,000 unique TCR beta nucleotide sequences was sequenced per donor, of which approximately 19% were non-productive.

General conclusions and limits of the study: According to a later analysis, TCR association rates differed among HLA loci, with DRB1 alleles showing the most associated TCRs and HLA-C alleles showing the fewest. When HLA alleles, especially DR and DQ, strongly co-occurred, attributing TCR associations to individual alleles was difficult. In a later analysis, around 17,000 TCR beta sequences were associated with specific HLA alleles at a false discovery rate of 0.05. An association between a missense DCLRE1C variant and V-gene and J-gene trimming of TCR beta chains was found in a later genetic analysis and replicated in an independent cohort. A total of about 150 TCR beta chains were listed by the study as associated with cytomegalovirus. Only TCR beta chains were sequenced in this cohort, and the absence of alpha or paired-chain data limited detectable features. Because HLA typing was unavailable for some donors at each locus, only the typed subset was used in association tests. Some IMGT-functional V segments, including TRBV6-2 and TRBV6-3, could not be told apart with the 87-base-pair reads, so those segments were excluded. A cluster of highly shared sequence variants was judged likely to represent a technical artifact of the sequencing pipeline. A few of the identified cytomegalovirus-associated TCR beta chains were confirmed in vitro to be specific for cytomegalovirus antigens. An earlier analysis of approximately 590 of the donors showed that most TCR beta V segments appeared in productive rearrangements either about 90% or about 30% of the time, which broadly matched IMGT annotations. A later analysis reported that several top co-occurrence clusters appeared linked to parvovirus B19, influenza, CMV and Epstein-Barr virus. The authors suggested that the approach could potentially be extended to other disease states and immunological phenotypes. Over 15 rarely observed V segments, including chromosome 9 orphons, were excluded from the earlier analysis of almost 600 of the donors because counts were too low. A further reported finding was that TCR beta sequences accurately predicted the HLA-A and HLA-B alleles for most subjects in the first cohort. The classifier was reported to diagnose cytomegalovirus status with high specificity and sensitivity in both the original and validation cohorts. In a later analysis, HLA-associated TCR beta chains were found to be more clonally expanded and to have lower generation probabilities than equally common non-associated chains. Most CMV-associated TCR beta chains appeared to be HLA-restricted in a later analysis, and the HLA associations seemed to be driven largely by CMV exposure. Linkage disequilibrium might explain the correlated functional status among segregating V segments, but an unknown experimental factor could not be excluded. For the cohort, immune exposure information was limited to CMV serostatus. Sequencing depth was assumed to be roughly uniform across donors in the presence/absence analyses, though that assumption may not hold. Across donors, most TCR sequences were observed very rarely, whereas some public TCRs were present in many individuals. A later genetic analysis reported fewer N-insertions in productive TCRs among donors in an Asian-associated ancestry cluster than the roughly 720-donor mean.

The cohort consisted of 600 to 750 healthy bone marrow donors. At the time of sampling, all cohort members were nominally healthy, though unrecorded immune exposures were likely present. The donor tested CMV seropositive, placing the donor among the 289 seropositive members of the cohort. A peripheral blood sample was collected from each donor, and TCR beta sequencing was performed on peripheral blood mononuclear cells. The Qiagen DNeasy Blood Extraction Kit was used to extract genomic DNA from the blood cell samples. Library preparation employed the immunoSEQ multiplex PCR assay. For the multiplex PCR, a mixture combining 60 forward primers for TCR Vbeta segments and 13 reverse primers for TCR Jbeta segments was used. Amplification of the CDR3 region of rearranged TCR beta genes was performed with a multiplex PCR assay on genomic DNA. Amplified TCR beta libraries were sequenced as 87-base-pair reads on the Illumina HiSeq System. The authors processed their data as follows. Across the 500 to 750 repertoires, a later analysis counted roughly 77 million unique TCR beta chains, approximately 12 million of which were shared by at least two donors. Raw reads were error-corrected and collapsed into unique sequences by a nearest-neighbor algorithm in which closely related sequences were merged to remove PCR and sequencing errors. V, D and J gene segments were assigned by aligning CDR3 sequences to IMGT reference sequences. Each retained sequence needed at least a six-nucleotide match to both a V gene segment and a J gene segment. Rearrangements were classified as productive when the CDR3 lacked stop codons and remained in frame with V and J, and all other rearrangements were classified as non-productive. Following IMGT convention, CDR3 was defined as the stretch from the second conserved V-encoded cysteine up to the conserved J-encoded phenylalanine. The earlier analysis of 587 of the donors excluded sequences that lacked an unambiguous match to a single V gene segment. In an earlier analysis of 587 of the donors, V segments were called functional above 56.7% productive rearrangements and were called segregating when the between-donor standard deviation exceeded 5%. To diagnose cytomegalovirus status from the catalog of TCR beta chain sequences, a statistical classification framework was built. In a later analysis, V and J genes were assigned by comparing TCR nucleotide sequences against IMGT/GENE-DB human TR gene sequences. A later analysis assigned CDR3 sequences and most-parsimonious VDJ recombination scenarios with the TCRdist pipeline. A later analysis defined each TCR beta chain by its CDR3 amino acid sequence plus V-gene family, and excluded reads lacking a unique V-gene family. As a way to deal with suspected cross-contamination and a sequencing artifact, a later analysis dropped 592 nucleotide sequences that were highly shared and had low generation probability. For each public chain, a later analysis derived a clonal expansion index from normalized ranks of inferred template counts within each repertoire. A later analysis computed generation probabilities with a VDJ recombination model fitted to out-of-frame rearrangements, and checked the results against IGoR. Hypergeometric tests were used in a later analysis to score TCR-TCR, TCR-HLA and TCR-CMV co-occurrence, with a repertoire-size bias correction applied to the TCR pairs. A later analysis estimated false discovery rates by permuting HLA or CMV assignments 20 times. In a later analysis, co-occurring TCRs were grouped using DBSCAN, with TCRdist sequence similarity added in when clustering inside HLA-allele-positive subsets. For co-occurrence clustering, repertoires with fewer than 30,000 or more than 120,000 public chains were excluded, along with about five repertoires with anomalous nucleotide sharing. As stored in TCRdb, this immuneACCESS dataset retains in-frame rearrangements with V and J assigned. A fraction of the clones does not appear; measured against another copy, unresolved V genes explain less than half of the discrepancy, and the remainder lacks a known reason. D and trimming were read from the DNA, whereas the V and J calls and clone size are those reported in that table. The sample table holds 90,000 to 110,000 clones, of which roughly 76% were seen once. 7.7% of the sample is in the top ten clones.

The CDR3 sequence holds 15 residues, the cysteine and phenylalanine included. Only the CDR3 part of the read is kept: 45 bases, read in frame from the first base. V has 5 bases trimmed and J has 3 bases trimmed; junction bases matching no gene number 5. Based on the germline V gene (reference sequence), the CDR1 and CDR2 sequences are MNHEY and SMNVEV. This receptor was obtained from a woman aged 45-59 years in good health and CMV-seropositive. The chain couples TRBV27 to TRBJ2-3; 10 junctional bases match TRBD2. The sample taken for sequencing was PBMCs. The CDR3 loop reads CASSPLAGVTDTQYF. The DNA sequence is TGTGCCAGCAGTCCTCTAGCGGGAGTTACAGATACGCAGTATTTT.